This entry concerns a single T cell receptor beta chain. This clone was counted between two and nine times. The clone's antigen remains unknown. Base qualities were left out, and no much larger clone turns up one base away. In the same sample, other DNA sequences code for this CDR3. Using the deep immunoSEQ assay, multiplex PCR amplified TCR CDR3 regions from genomic DNA. Extracted genomic DNA from each cell subset was distributed evenly across all wells of several immunoSEQ 96-well plates, and each plate was treated as a replicate. For sorted subsets, approximately 190 ng of genomic DNA, equivalent to about 30,000 T cell genomes, went into each replicate PCR. The purified libraries were quantified using a Qubit 3.0 fluorometer, sized with a Bioanalyzer 2100, and then quantified again using the KAPA Library Quantification kit. Every immunoSEQ 96-well plate was sequenced on a dedicated single-read 150-cycle Illumina NextSeq 550 flow cell. Per the original workflow: The immunoSEQ output contained only junctional sequences without quality scores, so filtering could not match that applied to full-length reads. Sequences were annotated with PyIR, a Python wrapper for IgBLAST v1.9, and V/J genes and CDR3 were assigned using IMGT germline references. Reads were filtered out if the reads had weak V/J assignments (E-value above 1e-6), no CDR3, stop codons, out-of-frame junctions, or ambiguous translated residues. V3J clonotypes were defined as sequences sharing the same inferred V gene, J gene, and CDR3 amino acid sequence. To compute the percentage overlap between repertoires, the number of shared unique clonotypes was divided by the size of the smaller repertoire. RTK rarefaction, the Chao1 estimator, and Recon v2.1 estimates of unobserved clonotypes were used to assess repertoire richness. For all TCRbeta clonotypes obtained by the gDNA method from a few donors, generation probabilities were computed with OLGA. The immuneACCESS repertoire file appears here via TCRdb, limited to in-frame rearrangements. These files lack a portion of the clones; in checked studies, under half of the deficit traces to unresolved V genes, and the cause of the others is not known. V, J and clone size derive from that table, while D and trimming were established from the DNA sequence. The sample data list 95,000 to 120,000 clones, and around two thirds of these were observed just once. Jointly, the top ten make up approximately 25% of the sample.

The donors were healthy, HIV-negative adults with no recently reported acute infections or vaccinations. Every donor was a Caucasian adult living in Nashville, Tennessee, USA. CD8 memory samples combined magnetically selected CD45RO+ cells with CCR7-negative CD45RA+ effector memory (TemRA) cells. After blood collection by leukapheresis, PBMCs were isolated using Ficoll-Histopaque density gradient centrifugation and then cryopreserved in the vapor phase of liquid nitrogen. Purity and quantity of every magnetically sorted T cell population were checked by analytical flow cytometry. Genomic DNA was isolated from every sorted fraction and measured by UV absorbance on a Nanodrop 2000c. The sample is drawn from a study of shared clonotypes between healthy human individuals (dated by TCRdb to the early 2020s). Looking at the study overall: The cohort included three men and two women between 18 and 49 years of age. For each donor, CD4 naive and CD4 memory were each run on three plates, CD8 naive on two plates, and CD8 memory on one plate. To estimate repertoire size and how much clonotype sharing occurs between individuals, the study deeply sequenced the blood TCR repertoires of five healthy adults. To increase sequencing depth and limit assay-specific biases, TCR repertoire library preparation and sequencing were carried out by different laboratories using diverse techniques. Each donor's leukapheresis produced roughly between about 0.8 and 8.9 billion PBMCs.

Paper-wide results and their limitations: Across four donors, approximately 4.6% of naive CD4, approximately 3.6% of naive CD8, 2% to 2.5% of memory CD4, and 0.3% to 0.45% of memory CD8 clonotypes were shared. Compared with non-shared clonotypes, clonotypes shared by all four sorted-subset donors had higher generation probabilities. Rarefaction of sorted-subset datasets indicated incomplete sequencing despite the large sequencing depth. Larger estimated clonotype richness was generally found for naive subsets than for memory subsets. Pairwise subsampling led to the expectation that sequencing depth would affect the degree of clonotype sharing among donors. Only blood was sampled, and tissue TCR repertoires likely differ from those in blood. The genetic and exposure-history diversity represented was limited by the small number of donors.

Its CDR3 holds 14 amino acids, cysteine through phenylalanine. Just the 42-base CDR3 DNA is kept, in frame starting at base 1. V sheds 2 bases and J sheds 2 bases, leaving 10 bases between their ends. CDR1 and CDR2, looked up from the germline V gene, are KGHSY and FQNENV. The sample consisted of memory CD8+ T cells sorted from blood. The sample's cell subset or site label is to be understood as: CD45RO+ cells pooled with CCR7-negative TemRA cells. The sequence joins TRBV16 to TRBJ2-7; the D element might be TRBD1 or TRBD2, as each aligns at 5 bases. This TCR was recovered from a woman aged 25 to 39 in good health. At the DNA level, the sequence is TGTGCCAGCAGCCAAGGGACGGTTACCTACGAGCAGTACTTC. Its coded protein is CASSQGTVTYEQYF.